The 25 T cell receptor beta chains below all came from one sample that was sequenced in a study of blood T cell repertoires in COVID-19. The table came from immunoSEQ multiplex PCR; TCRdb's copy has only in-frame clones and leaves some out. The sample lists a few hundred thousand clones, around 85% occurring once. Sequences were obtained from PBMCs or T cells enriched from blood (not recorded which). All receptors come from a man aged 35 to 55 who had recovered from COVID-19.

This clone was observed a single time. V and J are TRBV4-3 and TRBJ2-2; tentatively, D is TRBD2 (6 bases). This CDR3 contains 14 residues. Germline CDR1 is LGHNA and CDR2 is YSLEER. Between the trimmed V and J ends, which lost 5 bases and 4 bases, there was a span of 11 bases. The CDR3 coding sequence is TGCGCCAGCAGCTCCCTCGGGGGCACCGGGGAGCTGTTTTTT. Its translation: CASSSLGGTGELFF.

As DNA, the CDR3 is TGTGCCAGCAGCTTTGGCAGAAATGAAAAACTGTTTTTT. Its translation: CASSFGRNEKLFF. The chain couples TRBV5-4 to TRBJ1-4; D gene unclear. The CDR3 sequence is 13 residues long. Germline V gives CDR1 SGHNT, CDR2 YYREEE (reference sequence). Between the trimmed V and J ends, which lost 2 bases and 5 bases, there was a span of 7 bases.

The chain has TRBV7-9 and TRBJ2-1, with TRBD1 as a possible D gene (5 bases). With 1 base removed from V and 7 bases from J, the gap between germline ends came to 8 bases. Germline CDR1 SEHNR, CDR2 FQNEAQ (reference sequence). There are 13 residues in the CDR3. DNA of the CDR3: TGTGCCAGCAGCTTAGTAGGGGTTAATGAGCAGTTCTTC. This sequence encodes CASSLVGVNEQFF.

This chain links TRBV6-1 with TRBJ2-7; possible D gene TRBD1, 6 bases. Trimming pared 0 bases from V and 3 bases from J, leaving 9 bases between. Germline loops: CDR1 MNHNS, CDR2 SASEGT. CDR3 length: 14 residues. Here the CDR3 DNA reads TGTGCCAGCAGTGAAGCATGGGGGCTCTACGAGCAGTACTTC. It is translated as CASSEAWGLYEQYF.

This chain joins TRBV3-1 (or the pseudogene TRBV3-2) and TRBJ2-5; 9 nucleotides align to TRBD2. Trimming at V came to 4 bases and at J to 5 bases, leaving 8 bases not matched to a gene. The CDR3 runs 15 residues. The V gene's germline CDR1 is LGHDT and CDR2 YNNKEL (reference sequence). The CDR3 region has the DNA TGTGCCAGCAGCCGGGTAGCGGGAGATGCGGAGACCCAGTACTTC. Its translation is CASSRVAGDAETQYF.

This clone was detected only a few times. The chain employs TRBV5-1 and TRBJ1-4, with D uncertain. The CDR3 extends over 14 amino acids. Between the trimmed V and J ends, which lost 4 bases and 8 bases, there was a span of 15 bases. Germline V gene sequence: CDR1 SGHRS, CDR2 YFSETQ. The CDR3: CASSPTELREKLFF. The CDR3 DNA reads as TGCGCCAGCAGCCCTACAGAGTTGCGCGAAAAACTGTTTTTT.

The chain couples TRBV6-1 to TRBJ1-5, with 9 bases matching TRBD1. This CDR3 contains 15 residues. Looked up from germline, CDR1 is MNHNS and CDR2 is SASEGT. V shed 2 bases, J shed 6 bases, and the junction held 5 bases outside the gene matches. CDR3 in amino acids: CASSETGQGFQPQHF. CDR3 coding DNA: TGTGCCAGCAGTGAAACGGGACAGGGTTTTCAGCCCCAGCATTTT.

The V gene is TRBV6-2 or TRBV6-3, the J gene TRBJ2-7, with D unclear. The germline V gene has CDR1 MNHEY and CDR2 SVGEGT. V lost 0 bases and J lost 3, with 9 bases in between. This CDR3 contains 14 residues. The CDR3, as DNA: TGTGCCAGCAGTTACTCGGAGCTAATCTACGAGCAGTACTTC. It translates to CASSYSELIYEQYF.

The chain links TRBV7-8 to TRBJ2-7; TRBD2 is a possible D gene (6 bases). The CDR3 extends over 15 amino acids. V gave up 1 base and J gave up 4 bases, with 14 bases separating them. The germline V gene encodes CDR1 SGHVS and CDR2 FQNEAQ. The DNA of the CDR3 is TGTGCCAGCAGCTTAGGACCACTAGCCATGTACGAGCAGTACTTC. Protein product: CASSLGPLAMYEQYF.

The CDR3 sequence is CASSPHSGSYEQYF. CDR3 DNA: TGTGCCAGCAGCCCTCATTCGGGGTCCTACGAGCAGTACTTC. The chain joins TRBV28 to TRBJ2-7; possibly TRBD2 for D (5 bases). Per germline, CDR1 MDHEN and CDR2 SYDVKM. Trimming shortened V by 6 bases and J by 1 base, and 13 bases separated the two germline ends. There are 14 residues in the CDR3.

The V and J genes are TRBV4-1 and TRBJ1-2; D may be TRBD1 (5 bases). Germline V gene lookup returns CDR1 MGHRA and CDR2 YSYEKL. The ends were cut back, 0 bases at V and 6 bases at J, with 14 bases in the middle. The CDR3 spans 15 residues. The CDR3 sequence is CASSQEGSGIDGYTF. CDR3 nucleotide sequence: TGCGCCAGCAGCCAAGAGGGGTCAGGGATTGATGGCTACACCTTC.

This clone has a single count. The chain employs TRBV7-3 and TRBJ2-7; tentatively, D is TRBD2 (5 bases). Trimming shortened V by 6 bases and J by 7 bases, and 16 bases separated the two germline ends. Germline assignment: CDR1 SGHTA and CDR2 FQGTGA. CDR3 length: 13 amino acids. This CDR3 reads CASRTSPTGEQYF. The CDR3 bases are TGTGCCAGCAGGACGTCACCAACGGGGGAGCAGTACTTC.

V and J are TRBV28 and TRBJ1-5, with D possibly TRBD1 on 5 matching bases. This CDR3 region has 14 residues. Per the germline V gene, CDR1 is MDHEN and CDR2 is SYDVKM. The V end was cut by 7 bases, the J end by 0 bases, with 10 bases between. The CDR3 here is CASTAGGSNQPQHF. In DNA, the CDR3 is TGTGCCAGCACCGCGGGGGGTAGCAATCAGCCCCAGCATTTT.

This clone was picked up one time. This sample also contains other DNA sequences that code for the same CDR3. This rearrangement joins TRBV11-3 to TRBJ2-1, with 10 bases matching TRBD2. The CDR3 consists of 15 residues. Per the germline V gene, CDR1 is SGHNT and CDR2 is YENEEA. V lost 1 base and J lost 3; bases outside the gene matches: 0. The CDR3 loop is CASSLGTSGYNEQFF. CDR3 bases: TGTGCCAGCAGCTTAGGGACTAGCGGCTACAATGAGCAGTTCTTC. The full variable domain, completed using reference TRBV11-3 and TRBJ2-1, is EAGVVQSPRYKIIEKKQPVAFWCNPISGHNTLYWYLQNLGQGPELLIRYENEEAVDDSQLPKDRFSAERLKGVDSTLKIQPAELGDSAVYLCASSLGTSGYNEQFFGPGTRLTVL.

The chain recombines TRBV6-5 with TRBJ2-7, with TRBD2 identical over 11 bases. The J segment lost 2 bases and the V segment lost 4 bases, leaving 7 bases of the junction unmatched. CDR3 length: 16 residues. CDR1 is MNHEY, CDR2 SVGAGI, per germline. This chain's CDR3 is CASSSLTSGSAYEQYF. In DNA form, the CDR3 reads TGTGCCAGCAGTTCGCTAACTAGCGGGAGCGCCTACGAGCAGTACTTC.

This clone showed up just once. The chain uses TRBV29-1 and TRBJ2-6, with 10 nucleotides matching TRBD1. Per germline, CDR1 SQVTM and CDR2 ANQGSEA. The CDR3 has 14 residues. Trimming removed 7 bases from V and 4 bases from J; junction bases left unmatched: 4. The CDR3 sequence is CSAGTGAGANVLTF. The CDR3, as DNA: TGCAGCGCAGGGACAGGGGCCGGGGCCAACGTCCTGACTTTC.

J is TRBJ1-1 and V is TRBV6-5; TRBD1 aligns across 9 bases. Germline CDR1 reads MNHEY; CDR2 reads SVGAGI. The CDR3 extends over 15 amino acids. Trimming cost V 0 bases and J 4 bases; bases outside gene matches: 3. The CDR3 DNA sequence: TGTGCCAGCAGTTACTCGGACAGGGGAGGCACTGAAGCTTTCTTT. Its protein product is CASSYSDRGGTEAFF.

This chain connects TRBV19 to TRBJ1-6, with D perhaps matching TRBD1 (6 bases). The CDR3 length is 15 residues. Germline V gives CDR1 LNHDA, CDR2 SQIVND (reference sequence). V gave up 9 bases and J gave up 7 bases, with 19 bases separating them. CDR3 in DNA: TGTGCCAGCCAAACCTCAGGACAGTCCAATTCACCCCTCCACTTT. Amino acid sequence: CASQTSGQSNSPLHF.

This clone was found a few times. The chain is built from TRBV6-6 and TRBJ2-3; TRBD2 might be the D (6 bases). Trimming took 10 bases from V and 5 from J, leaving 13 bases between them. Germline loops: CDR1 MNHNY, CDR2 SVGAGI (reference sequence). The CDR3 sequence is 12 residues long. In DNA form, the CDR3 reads TGTGCCACAAGGGACTCGCGAGATACGCAGTATTTT. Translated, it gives CATRDSRDTQYF.

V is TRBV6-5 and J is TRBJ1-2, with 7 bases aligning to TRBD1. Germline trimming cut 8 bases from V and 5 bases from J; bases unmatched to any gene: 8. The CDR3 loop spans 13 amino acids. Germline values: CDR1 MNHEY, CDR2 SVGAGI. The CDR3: CASDRTGRYGYTF. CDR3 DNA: TGTGCCAGCGATAGGACAGGAAGATATGGCTACACCTTC.

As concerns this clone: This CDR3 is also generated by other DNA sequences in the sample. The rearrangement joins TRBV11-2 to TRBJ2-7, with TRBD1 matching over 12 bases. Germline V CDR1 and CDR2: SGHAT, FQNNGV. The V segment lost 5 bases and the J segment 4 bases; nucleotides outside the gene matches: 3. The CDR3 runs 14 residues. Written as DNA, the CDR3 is TGTGCCAGCAGCCTGGGACAGGGGGCGTACGAGCAGTACTTC. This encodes CASSLGQGAYEQYF.

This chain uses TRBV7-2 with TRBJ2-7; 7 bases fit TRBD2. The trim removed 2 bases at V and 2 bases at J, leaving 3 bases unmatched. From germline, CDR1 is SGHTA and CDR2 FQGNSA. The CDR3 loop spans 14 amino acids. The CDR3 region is CASSLLAEAYEQYF. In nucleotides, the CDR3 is TGTGCCAGCAGCTTACTAGCGGAGGCCTACGAGCAGTACTTC. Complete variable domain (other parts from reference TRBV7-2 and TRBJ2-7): GAGVSQSPSNKVTEKGKDVELRCDPISGHTALYWYRQSLGQGLEFLIYFQGNSAPDKSGLPSDRFSAERTGGSVSTLTIQRTQQEDSAVYLCASSLLAEAYEQYFGPGTRLTVT.

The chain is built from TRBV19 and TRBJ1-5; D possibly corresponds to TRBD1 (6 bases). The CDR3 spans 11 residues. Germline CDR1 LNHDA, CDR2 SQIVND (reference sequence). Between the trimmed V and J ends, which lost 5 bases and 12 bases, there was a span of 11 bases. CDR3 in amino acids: CASSEGQFQHF. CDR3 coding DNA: TGTGCCAGTAGTGAGGGACAATTCCAGCATTTT.

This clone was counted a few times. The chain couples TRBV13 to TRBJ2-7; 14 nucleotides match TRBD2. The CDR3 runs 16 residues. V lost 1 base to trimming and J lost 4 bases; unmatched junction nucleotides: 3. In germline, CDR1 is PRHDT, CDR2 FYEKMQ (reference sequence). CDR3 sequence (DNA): TGTGCCAGCAGCTTAGTCGGACTAGCGGGAGGATACGAGCAGTACTTC. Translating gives CASSLVGLAGGYEQYF.

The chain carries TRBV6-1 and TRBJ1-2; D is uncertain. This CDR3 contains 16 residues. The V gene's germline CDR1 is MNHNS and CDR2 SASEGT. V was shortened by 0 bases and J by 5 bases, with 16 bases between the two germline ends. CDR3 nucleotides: TGTGCCAGCAGTGAAGCAGGAGGCCCATTGGGTTATGGCTACACCTTC. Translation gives CASSEAGGPLGYGYTF.